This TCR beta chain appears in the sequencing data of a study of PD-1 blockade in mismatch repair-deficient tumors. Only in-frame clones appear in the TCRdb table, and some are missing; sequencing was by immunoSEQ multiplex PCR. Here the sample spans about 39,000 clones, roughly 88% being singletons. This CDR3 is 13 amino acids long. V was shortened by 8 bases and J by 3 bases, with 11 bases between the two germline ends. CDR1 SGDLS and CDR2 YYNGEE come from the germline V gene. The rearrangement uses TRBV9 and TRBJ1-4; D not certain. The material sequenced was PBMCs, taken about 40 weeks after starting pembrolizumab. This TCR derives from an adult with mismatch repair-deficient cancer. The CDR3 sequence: CARQAGSNEKLFF. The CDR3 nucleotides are TGTGCCAGGCAGGCCGGATCTAATGAAAAACTGTTTTTT. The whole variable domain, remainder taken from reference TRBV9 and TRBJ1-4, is DSGVTQTPKHLITATGQRVTLRCSPRSGDLSVYWYQQSLDQGLQFLIQYYNGEERAKGNILERFSAQQFPDLHSELNLSSLELGDSALYFCARQAGSNEKLFFGSGTQLSVL.